The clone carrying this TCR beta chain was picked up a small number of times. Its antigen is undetermined. This record comes from a study of T-cell memory formation after mild COVID-19. Study results and caveats: Later expanders leaned toward CD4+, whereas clones contracting from day 15 to 85 were balanced CD4/CD8.

Trimming cost V 2 bases and J 3 bases; bases outside gene matches: 2. The CDR3 length is 15 residues. Germline-derived CDR1 and CDR2 are SGDLS and YYNGEE. The authors produced TCR alpha and TCR beta cDNA libraries with sample barcodes and UMIs by 5'RACE using constant-segment primers. TCRdb itself ran the 5' RACE reads through MiXCR, one entry per CDR3 protein. The sample includes under 200,000 distinct CDR3 sequences, 31% of them seen just once. The sequence was obtained from an adult woman who had mild COVID-19 (a few samples of this study predate the infection). Cell type and time point are not known. The sample consisted of PBMCs or a T cell subset sorted from them (not recorded which). The rearrangement links TRBV9 to TRBJ2-2; 9 bases are a match to TRBD2. The CDR3 DNA reads as TGTGCCAGCAGCGTTAGCGGGAGTGACACCGGGGAGCTGTTTTTT. Translation gives CASSVSGSDTGELFF. Drawing the rest from reference TRBV9 and TRBJ2-2, the complete variable domain is DSGVTQTPKHLITATGQRVTLRCSPRSGDLSVYWYQQSLDQGLQFLIQYYNGEERAKGNILERFSAQQFPDLHSELNLSSLELGDSALYFCASSVSGSDTGELFFGEGSRLTVL.